This T cell receptor beta chain was sequenced in a study of CD8 T cells in ankylosing spondylitis. This clonotype was counted at least ten times. As yet, its antigen is unknown. TCRdb processed the 5' RACE reads anew with MiXCR; each CDR3 protein has one entry. The table has just under 550,000 distinct CDR3 sequences, over 9.5% seen once. Findings and limits, study-wide: Several highly homologous variants formed a TCR beta motif that appeared characteristic of ankylosing spondylitis blood. Disease-linked clones were CD8+ and relatively rare in peripheral blood. Reports say disease-linked clones showed up significantly more in matched ankylosing spondylitis synovial fluid.

The CDR3 runs to 14 residues. Germline V gene lookup returns CDR1 SGHTA and CDR2 FQGNSA. V dropped 5 bases and J dropped 5 bases, with 10 bases sitting between them. The source is a male donor with ankylosing spondylitis. The chain has TRBV7-2 and TRBJ1-6; D ambiguous. Sequenced: blood, either unsorted or a sorted T cell fraction (not recorded which). Here the CDR3 reads CASSPTRNNSPLHF. DNA of the CDR3: TGTGCCAGCAGCCCGACGCGGAATAATTCACCCCTCCACTTT. Full variable domain (missing parts from reference TRBV7-2 and TRBJ1-6): GAGVSQSPSNKVTEKGKDVELRCDPISGHTALYWYRQSLGQGLEFLIYFQGNSAPDKSGLPSDRFSAERTGGSVSTLTIQRTQQEDSAVYLCASSPTRNNSPLHFGNGTRLTVT.